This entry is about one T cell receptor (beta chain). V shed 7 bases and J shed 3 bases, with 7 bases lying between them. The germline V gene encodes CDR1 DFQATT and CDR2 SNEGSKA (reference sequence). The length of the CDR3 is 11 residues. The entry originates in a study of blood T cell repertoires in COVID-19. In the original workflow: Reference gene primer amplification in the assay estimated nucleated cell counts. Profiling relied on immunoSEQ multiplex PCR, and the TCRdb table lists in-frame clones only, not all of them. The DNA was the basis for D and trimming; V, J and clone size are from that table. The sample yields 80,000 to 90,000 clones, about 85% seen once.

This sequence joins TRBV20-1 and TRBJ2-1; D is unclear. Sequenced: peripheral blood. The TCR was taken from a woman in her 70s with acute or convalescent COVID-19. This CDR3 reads CSGTGYNEQFF. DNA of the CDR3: TGCAGTGGTACTGGCTACAATGAGCAGTTCTTC.